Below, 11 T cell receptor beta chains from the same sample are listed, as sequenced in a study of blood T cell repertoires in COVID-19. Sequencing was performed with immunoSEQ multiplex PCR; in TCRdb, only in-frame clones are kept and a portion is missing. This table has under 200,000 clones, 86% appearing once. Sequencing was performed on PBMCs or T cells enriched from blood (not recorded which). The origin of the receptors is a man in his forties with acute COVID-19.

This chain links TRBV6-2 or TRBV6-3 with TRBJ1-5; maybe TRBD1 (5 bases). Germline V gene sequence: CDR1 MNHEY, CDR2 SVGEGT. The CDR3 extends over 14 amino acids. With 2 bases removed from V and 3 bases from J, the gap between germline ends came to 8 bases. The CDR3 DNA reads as TGTGCCAGCAGTTACGTACAGGACAATCAGCCCCAGCATTTT. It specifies CASSYVQDNQPQHF.

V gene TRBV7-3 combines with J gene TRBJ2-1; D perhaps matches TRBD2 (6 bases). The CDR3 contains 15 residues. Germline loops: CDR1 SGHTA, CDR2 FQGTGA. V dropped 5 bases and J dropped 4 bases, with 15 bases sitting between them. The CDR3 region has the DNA TGTGCCAGCAGCGCCTCTCGGGAGCTTTACAATGAGCAGTTCTTC. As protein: CASSASRELYNEQFF. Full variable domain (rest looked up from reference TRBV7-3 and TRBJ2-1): GAGVSQTPSNKVTEKGKYVELRCDPISGHTALYWYRQSLGQGPEFLIYFQGTGAADDSGLPNDRFFAVRPEGSVSTLKIQRTERGDSAVYLCASSASRELYNEQFFGPGTRLTVL.

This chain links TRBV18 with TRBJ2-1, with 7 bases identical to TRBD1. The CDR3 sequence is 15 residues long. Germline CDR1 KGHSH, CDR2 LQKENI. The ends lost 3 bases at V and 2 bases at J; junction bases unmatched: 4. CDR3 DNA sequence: TGTGCCAGCTCACCCCAGGGGGTGGCCTACAATGAGCAGTTCTTC. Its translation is CASSPQGVAYNEQFF.

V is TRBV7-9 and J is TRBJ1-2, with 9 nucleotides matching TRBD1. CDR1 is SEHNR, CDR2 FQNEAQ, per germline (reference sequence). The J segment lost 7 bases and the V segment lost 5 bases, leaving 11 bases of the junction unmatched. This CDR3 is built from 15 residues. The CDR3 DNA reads TGTGCCAGCAGCCCACGGGACAGGGCAAACAGTGGCTACACCTTC. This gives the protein CASSPRDRANSGYTF.

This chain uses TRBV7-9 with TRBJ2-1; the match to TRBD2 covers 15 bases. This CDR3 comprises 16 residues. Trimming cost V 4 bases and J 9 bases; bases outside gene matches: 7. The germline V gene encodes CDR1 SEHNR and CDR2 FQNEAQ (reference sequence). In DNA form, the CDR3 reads TGTGCCAGCAGCTCCCCGGGACTAGCGGGAGGTATTGAGCAGTTCTTC. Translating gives CASSSPGLAGGIEQFF.

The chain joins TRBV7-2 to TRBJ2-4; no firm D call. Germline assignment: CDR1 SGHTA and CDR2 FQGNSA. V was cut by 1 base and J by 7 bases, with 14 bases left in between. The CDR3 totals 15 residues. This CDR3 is CASSLDPGPGNIQYF. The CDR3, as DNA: TGTGCCAGCAGCTTAGATCCCGGTCCGGGTAACATTCAGTACTTC. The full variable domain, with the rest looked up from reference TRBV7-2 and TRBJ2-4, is GAGVSQSPSNKVTEKGKDVELRCDPISGHTALYWYRQSLGQGLEFLIYFQGNSAPDKSGLPSDRFSAERTGGSVSTLTIQRTQQEDSAVYLCASSLDPGPGNIQYFGAGTRLSVL.

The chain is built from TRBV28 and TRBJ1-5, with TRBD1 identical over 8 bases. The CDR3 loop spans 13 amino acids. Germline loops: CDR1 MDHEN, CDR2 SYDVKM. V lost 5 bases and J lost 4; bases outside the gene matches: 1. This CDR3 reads CASSRTGNQPQHF. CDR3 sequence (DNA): TGTGCCAGCAGTAGGACAGGGAATCAGCCCCAGCATTTT. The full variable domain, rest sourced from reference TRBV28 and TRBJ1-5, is DVKVTQSSRYLVKRTGEKVFLECVQDMDHENMFWYRQDPGLGLRLIYFSYDVKMKEKGDIPEGYSVSREKKERFSLILESASTNQTSMYLCASSRTGNQPQHFGDGTRLSIL.

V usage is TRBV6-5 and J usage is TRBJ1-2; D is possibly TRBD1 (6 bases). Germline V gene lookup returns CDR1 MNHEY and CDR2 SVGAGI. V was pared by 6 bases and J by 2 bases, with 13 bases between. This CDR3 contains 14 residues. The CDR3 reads CASSYGQRNYGYTF. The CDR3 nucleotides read TGTGCCAGCAGCTACGGACAGAGGAACTATGGCTACACCTTC.

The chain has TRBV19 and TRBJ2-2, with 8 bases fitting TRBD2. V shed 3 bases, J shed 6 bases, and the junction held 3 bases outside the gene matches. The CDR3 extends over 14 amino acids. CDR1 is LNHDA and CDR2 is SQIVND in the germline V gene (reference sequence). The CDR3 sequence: CASSIGGGPGELFF. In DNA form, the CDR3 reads TGTGCCAGTAGTATCGGCGGGGGGCCCGGGGAGCTGTTTTTT.

The CDR3 DNA reads as TGTGCCAGCAGGCGACAGGGGGAATCACCCCTCCACTTT. It codes for CASRRQGESPLHF. V is TRBV3-1 (or the pseudogene TRBV3-2) and J is TRBJ1-6, with 9 bases lining up with TRBD1. CDR1 and CDR2 from the germline V gene are LGHDT and YNNKEL (reference sequence). The J segment lost 10 bases and the V segment lost 6 bases, leaving 4 bases of the junction unmatched. The length of the CDR3 is 13 residues.

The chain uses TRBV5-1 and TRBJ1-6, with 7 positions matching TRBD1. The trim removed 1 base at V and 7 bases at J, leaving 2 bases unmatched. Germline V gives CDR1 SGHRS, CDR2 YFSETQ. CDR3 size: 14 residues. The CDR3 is CASSLQDRNSPLHF. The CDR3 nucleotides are TGCGCCAGCAGCTTGCAGGACAGGAATTCACCCCTCCACTTT.